This TCR beta chain was found in a study of cytotoxic CD8 clonotypes in ibrutinib-treated CLL. As to this clone: The antigen is undetermined.

General observations from the study: While tracking circulating CD8+ T-cell counts, baseline clonality exceeded that of age-matched healthy donors.

Roughly 2 micrograms of genomic DNA from cryopreserved PBMCs went into TCR beta libraries. Measured with immunoSEQ multiplex PCR; TCRdb has only the in-frame clones, and not every one. The table has 60,000 to 65,000 clones, less than 60% seen once. The source of this sequence is a human donor with chronic lymphocytic leukemia. The specimen was PBMCs, collected after 12 months of ibrutinib treatment.

The CDR3 sequence is CASSLGGRAGFDEQFF. The CDR3 nucleotides are TGTGCCAGCAGTTTAGGCGGGAGGGCCGGTTTCGATGAGCAGTTCTTC. This rearrangement joins TRBV28 to TRBJ2-1; 9 bases are shared with TRBD2. The CDR3 runs to 16 residues. The V gene end was trimmed by 2 bases and the J gene end by 8 bases; junction bases not matched to a gene: 10. Germline values: CDR1 MDHEN, CDR2 SYDVKM.